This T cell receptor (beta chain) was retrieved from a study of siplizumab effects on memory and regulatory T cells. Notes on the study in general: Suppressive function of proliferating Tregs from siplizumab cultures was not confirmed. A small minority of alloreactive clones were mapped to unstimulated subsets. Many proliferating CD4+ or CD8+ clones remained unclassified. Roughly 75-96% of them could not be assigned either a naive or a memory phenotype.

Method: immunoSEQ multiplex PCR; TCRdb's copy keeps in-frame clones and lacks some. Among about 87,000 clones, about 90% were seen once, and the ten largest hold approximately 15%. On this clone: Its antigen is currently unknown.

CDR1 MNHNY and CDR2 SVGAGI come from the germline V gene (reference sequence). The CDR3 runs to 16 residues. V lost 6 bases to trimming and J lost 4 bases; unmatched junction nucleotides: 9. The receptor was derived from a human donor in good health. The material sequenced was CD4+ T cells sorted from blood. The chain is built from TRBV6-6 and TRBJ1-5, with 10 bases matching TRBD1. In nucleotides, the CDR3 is TGTGCCAGCAGCCACCCGGGACAGGGGACTAATCAGCCCCAGCATTTT. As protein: CASSHPGQGTNQPQHF.